This T cell receptor beta chain originates from a study of T-cell reconstitution after alpha-beta-depleted transplantation in children. The V gene's germline CDR1 is SGHTA and CDR2 FQGNSA. CDR3 length: 12 amino acids. V lost 5 bases and J 8 bases, leaving 11 bases between the germline ends. Using unique molecular identifiers, the investigators prepared the TCRbeta library. TCRdb re-analysed the PCR reads in MiXCR, keeping a single row per CDR3 protein. The table shows about 610,000 distinct CDR3 sequences, with about 11% occurring only once. This chain joins TRBV7-2 and TRBJ2-3; D is undetermined. The source material was PBMCs from the stem cell graft donor, sampled from the stem cell graft. The receptor comes from a human donor who donated a stem cell graft to a child with acute myeloid leukemia. In nucleotides, the CDR3 is TGTGCCAGCAGCCCCCCAGCGACTACGCAGTATTTT. This translates into CASSPPATTQYF.